Listed below are T cell receptor beta chains from one sample, sequenced in a study of OX40 agonist ivuxolimab in advanced cancers. Some clones are missing from TCRdb's copy, which holds only in-frame ones; the method was immunoSEQ multiplex PCR. Of more than 85,000 clones detected, 75% to 95% appear once; the ten largest clones hold around 1.6%. This specimen was CD4+ or CD8+ T cells sorted from blood, taken in a trial of the OX40 agonist ivuxolimab. The receptors here all came from an adult with an advanced solid tumor such as melanoma, head and neck, liver or kidney cancer. CDR3s leave out the opening cysteine and the closing phenylalanine or tryptophan. Each record gives: D gene, V gene, J gene, clone size, CDR3 protein. The D gene is left open where the match is weak. Size tells how often a clone was seen (once, few, many) or the class of an expanded clone, and some rows leave it out.

D: TRBD1
V: TRBV7-9
J: TRBJ1-1
size: few
CDR3: ASSLLTGKNTEAF

D: -
V: TRBV7-2
J: TRBJ1-3
size: -
CDR3: ASSFTPSGNTIY

D: -
V: TRBV5-6
J: TRBJ1-2
size: -
CDR3: ASSRFLDYT

D: -
V: TRBV6-5
J: TRBJ1-2
size: -
CDR3: ASSRDRRGYGYT

D: -
V: TRBV2
J: TRBJ2-7
size: -
CDR3: ASSEQNEQY

D: TRBD2
V: TRBV7-9
J: TRBJ2-3
size: once
CDR3: ASSSGAGGSTDTQY

D: TRBD2
V: TRBV27
J: TRBJ2-7
size: -
CDR3: ASSLLGLGHPEQY

D: TRBD2
V: TRBV7-2
J: TRBJ2-5
size: few
CDR3: ASNLLNQGSGRSKTQY

D: -
V: TRBV4-1
J: TRBJ1-4
size: -
CDR3: ASSQDLRGANEKLF

D: -
V: TRBV27
J: TRBJ2-7
size: once
CDR3: ASSPWAGASYEQY

D: -
V: TRBV7-9
J: TRBJ2-3
size: once
CDR3: ASGRGTADTQY

D: -
V: TRBV27
J: TRBJ2-7
size: few
CDR3: ASSLSAVGEQY

D: -
V: TRBV30
J: TRBJ1-2
size: -
CDR3: AQEGLGYGYT

D: TRBD1
V: TRBV18
J: TRBJ1-1
size: -
CDR3: ASSPLGDSNEAF

D: -
V: TRBV5-1
J: TRBJ2-1
size: once
CDR3: ASSLRGSSLNEQF

D: -
V: TRBV2
J: TRBJ1-6
size: -
CDR3: ASRVTGLHDSPLH

D: -
V: TRBV4-1
J: TRBJ2-2
size: -
CDR3: ASSQVGSITGELF

D: -
V: TRBV21-1
J: TRBJ1-4
size: -
CDR3: ASSLEVKPGKLF

D: TRBD2
V: TRBV5-4
J: TRBJ2-1
size: -
CDR3: ASSGGLAGAGRDNEQF

D: -
V: TRBV27
J: TRBJ2-7
size: -
CDR3: ASSLASRGAYEQY

D: TRBD1
V: TRBV5-1
J: TRBJ2-3
size: -
CDR3: ASSLGDRETDTQY

D: -
V: TRBV7-2
J: TRBJ2-5
size: -
CDR3: ASSVPSEWTQY

D: -
V: TRBV10-2
J: TRBJ1-5
size: -
CDR3: ASSEGGRNNQPQH

D: -
V: TRBV4-2
J: TRBJ1-3
size: -
CDR3: ASSQDLRTVGNTIY

D: TRBD2
V: TRBV11-2
J: TRBJ2-3
size: -
CDR3: ASSFLAGGGDTQY

D: -
V: TRBV7-9
J: TRBJ1-1
size: once
CDR3: ASSLPGVNTEAF

D: -
V: TRBV11-1
J: TRBJ2-3
size: -
CDR3: ASSPTRLSRTDTQY

D: -
V: TRBV10-3
J: TRBJ1-2
size: few
CDR3: AISEEFYGYT

D: TRBD2
V: TRBV29-1
J: TRBJ2-5
size: -
CDR3: SVEIGGRETQY

D: -
V: TRBV5-5
J: TRBJ2-5
size: -
CDR3: ASSPQETQY

D: -
V: TRBV18
J: TRBJ2-1
size: -
CDR3: ASSAGPNEQF

D: TRBD2
V: TRBV19
J: TRBJ2-5
size: -
CDR3: ASSIGGSGNVETQY

D: -
V: TRBV19
J: TRBJ1-1
size: once
CDR3: ASSIQGTMNTEAF

D: TRBD2
V: TRBV7-6
J: TRBJ2-7
size: -
CDR3: ASSLASGLAATYEQY

D: TRBD2
V: TRBV4-1
J: TRBJ2-1
size: -
CDR3: ASSLGTSAQPMNGNEQF

D: -
V: TRBV11-2
J: TRBJ2-3
size: -
CDR3: ASSPGFSDTQY

D: -
V: TRBV6-5
J: TRBJ2-6
size: -
CDR3: ASMYSGANVLT

D: -
V: TRBV19
J: TRBJ1-1
size: -
CDR3: ASTSRQVNTEAF

D: -
V: TRBV28
J: TRBJ1-1
size: -
CDR3: ASSSGPQQAF

D: -
V: TRBV6-5
J: TRBJ1-1
size: -
CDR3: ASSRTVNTEAF

D: -
V: TRBV19
J: TRBJ1-1
size: few
CDR3: ASSITRGNTEAF

D: -
V: TRBV13
J: TRBJ2-3
size: -
CDR3: ASSSSVGSVADTQY

D: -
V: TRBV13
J: TRBJ2-7
size: -
CDR3: ASSLKFEQY

D: -
V: TRBV5-1
J: TRBJ2-7
size: -
CDR3: ASSPSSGYGQY

D: TRBD1
V: TRBV5-4
J: TRBJ2-1
size: -
CDR3: ASNRGLGNEQF

D: TRBD2
V: TRBV5-4
J: TRBJ2-7
size: -
CDR3: ASSDGTSGSSY

D: -
V: TRBV5-1
J: TRBJ2-1
size: -
CDR3: ASRDNYNEQF

D: -
V: TRBV27
J: TRBJ1-2
size: -
CDR3: ASKGPDYGYT

D: TRBD2
V: TRBV9
J: TRBJ2-7
size: once
CDR3: ASSVGLAGEQY

D: TRBD2
V: TRBV7-9
J: TRBJ2-1
size: -
CDR3: ASSPRTSAAYNEQF

D: TRBD2
V: TRBV14
J: TRBJ2-4
size: -
CDR3: ASSQESLAGAKNIQY